The rows below give T cell receptor beta chains drawn from one sample of a study of T cells in Graves' hyperthyroidism and ophthalmopathy. MiXCR, run by TCRdb on the multiplex PCR reads, gives a single entry per CDR3 protein. Of a few hundred thousand distinct CDR3 sequences in the sample, approximately 14% were seen once. Specimen: blood. The source of these receptors is a woman aged 25 to 39 with Graves' hyperthyroidism. Both conserved end residues are part of each CDR3.

V,length,J,CDR3
TRBV20-1,15,TRBJ2-3,CSARKGGQGTDTQYF
TRBV28,15,TRBJ2-7,CASSTLWGRKYEQYF
TRBV20-1,17,TRBJ1-1,CSARDFAGQGLNTEAFF
TRBV3-1,16,TRBJ2-6,CASSPYDSSGANVLTF
TRBV12-3/TRBV12-4,14,TRBJ1-1,CASSRGTGQSEAFF
TRBV6-1,15,TRBJ2-1,CASSYLDRAYNEQFF
TRBV7-3,15,TRBJ2-5,CASSQGPGGYETQYF
TRBV7-2,11,TRBJ1-3,CASSPADTIYF
TRBV27,15,TRBJ2-1,CASSKFGQGDNEQFF
TRBV2,16,TRBJ2-2,CASSGAGAGNTGELFF
TRBV28,14,TRBJ2-1,CASKRLGRGNEQFF
TRBV12-3/TRBV12-4,16,TRBJ2-2,CASSPAEGEGTGELFF
TRBV19,15,TRBJ2-2,CASSIASANTGELFF
TRBV28,14,TRBJ2-7,CASSLHTSIREQYF
TRBV7-9,16,TRBJ2-3,CASTIGTDSNADTQYF
TRBV27,14,TRBJ2-7,CASSFGTASYEQYF